Listed below are T cell receptor beta chains from one sample, sequenced in a study of cytomegalovirus exposure and HLA in healthy donors. Method: immunoSEQ multiplex PCR; TCRdb's copy keeps in-frame clones and lacks some. The table records about 180,000 clones, approximately 88% of them present only once. The specimen was PBMCs. These receptors were obtained from a boy between 2 and 10 years old in good health and CMV-seronegative. CDR3s include the opening cysteine and the closing phenylalanine or tryptophan. D genes are given only for firm matches. A row's size may be missing; if present it is once, few, many or a size class.

j_call clone_size v_call cdr3_length d_call cdr3_nt cdr3_aa
TRBJ2-2 . TRBV6-6 14 TRBD2 TGTGCCATACGGCGGGAGGGGAGTTTCGGGGAGCTGTTTTTT CAIRREGSFGELFF
TRBJ1-1 . TRBV4-3 15 . TGCGCTAGCAGCCAAGCATCGGGGGTAAATGCTGAAGCTTTCTTT CASSQASGVNAEAFF
TRBJ1-2 . TRBV29-1 14 TRBD1 TGCAGCGTTTATGGGACAGTCGACTCCTATGGCTACACCTTC CSVYGTVDSYGYTF
TRBJ1-2 . TRBV15 15 TRBD1 TGTGCCACCAGCAGAGAACAGGGGGCGGTCTATGGCTACACCTTC CATSREQGAVYGYTF
TRBJ2-3 few TRBV9 14 TRBD2 TGTGCCAGCAGCGTAACTAGCGGCACAGATACGCAGTATTTT CASSVTSGTDTQYF
TRBJ2-5 . TRBV21-1 17 . TGTGCCAGCAGCAAGTGTCTAGCGGGGGGGCCGGGGGAGACCCAGTACTTC CASSKCLAGGPGETQYF
TRBJ2-4 . TRBV6-5 15 TRBD1 TGTGCCAGCAGTTACAGGACAGGATCCGGAAACATTCAGTACTTC CASSYRTGSGNIQYF
TRBJ2-5 . TRBV27 14 TRBD1 TGTGCCAGCAGTCCCACAGGGGGTCAAGAGACCCAGTACTTC CASSPTGGQETQYF
TRBJ2-3 . TRBV12-5 20 TRBD2 TGTGCTAGTGGTTTGGTACCCGGTAGCGGGTCGTCCCTGGGCACAGATACGCAGTATTTT CASGLVPGSGSSLGTDTQYF
TRBJ1-3 . TRBV4-1 17 TRBD1 TGCGCCAGCAGCCAAGCGGGCCTCGACAGGGAGGGAAACACCATATATTTT CASSQAGLDREGNTIYF
TRBJ1-1 . TRBV6-5 13 TRBD1 TGTGCCAGCAGACAGACAGGGTACACTGAAGCTTTCTTT CASRQTGYTEAFF
TRBJ1-2 once TRBV30 14 . TGTGCCTGCGCCCGACAACCTCCGGCTAATGGCTACACCTTC CACARQPPANGYTF
TRBJ1-1 few TRBV4-1 15 . TGCGCCAGCAGCCAAGGTGTCAGGGAAAACACTGAAGCTTTCTTT CASSQGVRENTEAFF
TRBJ2-3 . TRBV7-9 16 TRBD2 TGTGCCAGCAGCCCGTTAGCGGGAGAGCAAAGAGATACGCAGTATTTT CASSPLAGEQRDTQYF
TRBJ1-1 . TRBV6-5 16 . TGTGCCAGCAGTTACAACCCATGGAGGGGTAACACTGAAGCTTTCTTT CASSYNPWRGNTEAFF
TRBJ2-5 . TRBV5-6 14 . TGTGCCAGCAGCTCAGGACTGTACCAAGAGACCCAGTACTTC CASSSGLYQETQYF
TRBJ1-6 . TRBV14 14 . TGTGCCAGCAGCTGGACAACAAAAGACTCACCCCTCCACTTT CASSWTTKDSPLHF
TRBJ1-1 once TRBV19 18 TRBD1 TGTGCCAGTAGTCCCTGGACAGGTCATTTGAGGGTAGGCACTGAAGCTTTCTTT CASSPWTGHLRVGTEAFF
TRBJ2-1 . TRBV6-1 13 TRBD1 TGTGCCAGCAGTGTGGACAGGGCATATGAGCAGTTCTTC CASSVDRAYEQFF
TRBJ1-6 . TRBV5-1 13 . TGCGCCAGCAGGACAGGAGGAAATTCACCCCTCCACTTT CASRTGGNSPLHF
TRBJ1-1 . TRBV19 15 . TGTGCCAGTAGTATGGAGGGAAGGGCGCGCACTGAAGCTTCCTTT CASSMEGRARTEASF
TRBJ1-2 . TRBV13 16 TRBD1 TGTGCCAGCAGCTTAGGAACATCAGGGGGCAACTATGGCTACACCTTC CASSLGTSGGNYGYTF
TRBJ2-7 . TRBV14 13 . TGTGCCAGCAGCGCCGGACAGTACTACGAGCAGTACTTC CASSAGQYYEQYF
TRBJ1-2 . TRBV7-2 12 TRBD1 TGTGCCAGCAGCTTGACAGGGTCTGGCTACACCTTC CASSLTGSGYTF
TRBJ1-6 . TRBV5-4 16 TRBD1 TGTGCCAGCAGCTTGGCCAGAGGGGGCGGCGGTTCACCCCTCCACTTT CASSLARGGGGSPLHF
TRBJ2-5 . TRBV5-1 17 TRBD2 TGCGCCAGCAGCTCGATGACTAGCGGGGGCCCCCAAGAGACCCAGTACTTC CASSSMTSGGPQETQYF
TRBJ1-5 few TRBV5-1 12 . TGCGCCAGCAGCTTGGACGCCTGGCGGACACATTTT CASSLDAWRTHF
TRBJ2-7 . TRBV5-4 14 TRBD2 TGTGCCAGCAGCTTCGGGACTAGCGTTTACGAGCAGTACTTC CASSFGTSVYEQYF
TRBJ2-3 . TRBV6-5 15 TRBD2 TGTGCCAGCAGTTACCTAGCGGGGTTGACAGATACGCAGTATTTT CASSYLAGLTDTQYF
TRBJ2-2 once TRBV7-2 14 . TGTGCCAGCAGCTTAAAACTGAACACCGGGGAGCTGTTTTTT CASSLKLNTGELFF
TRBJ2-3 . TRBV25-1 16 TRBD2 TGTGCCAGCAGTGTAGCCAGCGGGAGGACCACAGATACGCAGTATTTT CASSVASGRTTDTQYF
TRBJ1-2 . TRBV12-5 16 TRBD1 TGTGCTAGTGGTTTGCAGGGGGCGCTTGATGACTATGGCTACACCTTC CASGLQGALDDYGYTF
TRBJ1-6 . TRBV10-3 15 . TGTGCCATCAGTGAGTCGGGGACTGTTAATTCACCCCTCCACTTT CAISESGTVNSPLHF
TRBJ2-1 . TRBV19 15 . TGTGCCAGTAGTCACCAGAGCTCAGGGTACAATGAGCAGTTCTTC CASSHQSSGYNEQFF
TRBJ2-3 . TRBV29-1 14 TRBD1 TGCAGCGTTGAGGGGACAGGGTTCGCAGATACGCAGTATTTT CSVEGTGFADTQYF
TRBJ2-7 . TRBV6-5 14 . TGTGCCAGCAGTTACGGGGGCGGCAATAACGAGCAGTACTTC CASSYGGGNNEQYF
TRBJ1-2 . TRBV6-5 13 . TGTGCCAGCAGCAGGGTGTCGGACTATGGCTACACCTTC CASSRVSDYGYTF
TRBJ1-4 few TRBV5-1 15 . TGCGCCAGCAGCCCTGACAGGCCCGGGGATGAAAAACTGTTTTTT CASSPDRPGDEKLFF
TRBJ1-2 . TRBV5-6 11 . TGTGCCAGCAGCTTGGGGGGGGAGACGACCTTC CASSLGGETTF
TRBJ2-2 . TRBV5-1 17 TRBD2 TGCGCCAGCAGCTTGCGAGCGGGGGGGCCTAACACCGGGGAGCTGTTTTTT CASSLRAGGPNTGELFF
TRBJ1-3 . TRBV7-8 16 . TGTGCCAGCAGCTTAGCCGGCGGGGGCTCTGGAAACACCATATATTTT CASSLAGGGSGNTIYF
TRBJ2-6 . TRBV6-5 15 TRBD1 TGTGCCAGCAGGGACAGGGGGCCTGGGGCCAACGGCCTGACTTTC CASRDRGPGANGLTF
TRBJ1-1 . TRBV7-2 14 TRBD1 TGTGCCAGCAGGATGCCAGGGGGGAACACTGAAGCTTTCTTT CASRMPGGNTEAFF
TRBJ2-7 . TRBV5-5 15 . TGTGCCAGCAGCTTGAGGACTCACAGCTCCTACGAGCAGTACTTC CASSLRTHSSYEQYF
TRBJ1-1 . TRBV6-5 12 . TGTGCCAGCTCTTTATCGACAGGCAGCGCTTTCTTT CASSLSTGSAFF
TRBJ2-7 . TRBV18 15 TRBD1 TGTGCCAGCTCACCTCCGGGACAGGGGGCCTACGAGCAGTACTTC CASSPPGQGAYEQYF
TRBJ2-1 . TRBV30 14 . TGTGCCTGGAATCGAGGCCAGCGAGGCGATGAGCAGTTCTTC CAWNRGQRGDEQFF
TRBJ2-2 . TRBV7-8 16 . TGTGCCAGCAGACGACCGGGACTCCCGAACACCGGGGAGCTGTTTTTT CASRRPGLPNTGELFF
TRBJ2-7 once TRBV7-7 13 TRBD1 TGTGCTAGCAGCCCGGGACAGCGACTCGAGCAGTACTTC CASSPGQRLEQYF
TRBJ2-3 . TRBV15 16 . TGTGCCACCAGCAGGGCCAAGGACACTTACACAGATACGCAGTATTTT CATSRAKDTYTDTQYF
TRBJ2-5 . TRBV21-1 17 . TGTGCCAGCAGCAAACGCTACCAAACAGGGGGGGAAGAGACCCAGTACTTC CASSKRYQTGGEETQYF
TRBJ1-3 . TRBV11-2 16 . TGTGCCAGCAGCTTAGACCCCCCGACGGGTGGAAACACCATATATTTT CASSLDPPTGGNTIYF
TRBJ1-1 . TRBV10-3 13 . TGTGCCATCAGTACAGGGATGAACACTGAAGCTTTCTTT CAISTGMNTEAFF
TRBJ2-2 . TRBV11-2 15 . TGTGCCAGCAGCTGGGACACCGGGAACACCGGGGAGCTGTTTTTT CASSWDTGNTGELFF